The clone carrying this T cell receptor (beta chain) came up a few times. Its target is not known. The sample is drawn from a study of T cell repertoires in cytomegalovirus infection. Study-wide background: Evidence of both CMV infection and a matching HLA type came from public TCR beta signatures. The study's findings and limits: Cumulative frequency (of public TCR beta family members) identified carriers of CMV plus the relevant HLA. CMV-specific TCR beta clonotypes restricted by HLA-C were the ones dominating the ex vivo response.

J gave up 3 bases and V 4 bases, and 6 bases lay outside the gene matches. This CDR3 has 16 residues. Germline CDR1 reads SGHRS; CDR2 reads YFSETQ. TCRdb called the reads again in MiXCR, with one record for every CDR3 protein. The sample has about 110,000 distinct CDR3 sequences, roughly a tenth seen once. The material sequenced was PBMCs, sequenced either directly or after in vitro stimulation (not recorded which). The TCR sequence derives from a human donor in good health (CMV status not recorded). Some clones in this sample may be carry-over from other donors' samples. The chain combines TRBV5-1 with TRBJ1-4, with 10 bases lining up with TRBD1. The CDR3 region has the DNA TGCGCCAGCAGCCTACTAGGACAGGGGGCTAATGAAAAACTGTTTTTT. The encoded protein is CASSLLGQGANEKLFF. The full variable domain, in which reference TRBV5-1 and TRBJ1-4 provide the parts outside the CDR3, is KAGVTQTPRYLIKTRGQQVTLSCSPISGHRSVSWYQQTPGQGLQFLFEYFSETQRNKGNFPGRFSGRQFSNSRSEMNVSTLELGDSALYLCASSLLGQGANEKLFFGSGTQLSVL.